This T cell receptor beta chain was captured in a study of blood T cell repertoires in COVID-19. Looking at the study overall: The United States, Italy and Spain provided the acute and convalescent COVID-19 samples.

Germline loops: CDR1 SGHTA, CDR2 FQGTGA. The CDR3 contains 16 residues. The V segment lost 5 bases and the J segment 1 base; nucleotides outside the gene matches: 5. Clones were read by immunoSEQ multiplex PCR, and TCRdb kept only the in-frame ones, dropping some. The sample records some 150,000 clones, under 85% being singletons. This TCR came from a human donor in a cohort sampled during active COVID-19. The J gene is TRBJ2-1, the V gene TRBV7-3; 10 bases are shared with TRBD2. Sequencing used peripheral blood. The CDR3 region is CASSPIAGGSYNEQFF. CDR3 bases: TGTGCCAGCAGCCCTATAGCGGGGGGTTCCTACAATGAGCAGTTCTTC.